The next 30 T cell receptor beta chains were all read from a single sample in a study of T cell responses to AZD1222 COVID-19 vaccine. Sequencing used immunoSEQ multiplex PCR; TCRdb keeps in-frame clones, though not all of them. This table holds approximately 120,000 clones, 80% to 90% found once. This specimen consisted of peripheral blood, obtained 28 days after the second AZD1222 dose. All receptors derive from an adult who received the AZD1222 COVID-19 vaccine.

The genes are TRBV24-1 and TRBJ1-5; 8 nucleotides match TRBD1. CDR3 length equals 15 residues. The ends lost 3 bases at V and 2 bases at J; junction bases unmatched: 2. Per the germline V gene, CDR1 is KGHDR and CDR2 is SFDVKD. CDR3 DNA: TGTGCCACCAGTGATGACAGGGGTGGCAATCAGCCCCAGCATTTT. Its translation is CATSDDRGGNQPQHF.

The rearrangement links TRBV5-6 to TRBJ1-1; the match to TRBD1 covers 7 bases. This CDR3 is built from 15 residues. Unmatched junction bases numbered 2, after V lost 0 bases and J lost 0 bases. CDR1 is SGHDT, CDR2 YYEEEE, per germline. The CDR3 sequence: CASSLVDRMNTEAFF. The CDR3 DNA sequence: TGTGCCAGCAGCTTGGTGGACAGGATGAACACTGAAGCTTTCTTT.

This clone appeared a few times. The chain has TRBV30 and TRBJ1-4; weak D call: TRBD1 (6 bases). The V gene's germline CDR1 is GTSNPN and CDR2 SVGIG (reference sequence). V was shortened by 0 bases and J by 3 bases, with 11 bases between the two germline ends. The length of the CDR3 is 15 residues. The CDR3 DNA reads TGTGCCTGGAGTGTATCGGGGGGGCCTAATGAAAAACTGTTTTTT. It codes for CAWSVSGGPNEKLFF.

The chain combines TRBV6-5 with TRBJ1-2; D is undetermined. There are 12 residues in the CDR3. Trimming cost V 6 bases and J 6 bases, with 11 bases left between them. CDR1 and CDR2 from the germline V gene are MNHEY and SVGAGI. The CDR3: CASSGEWDGYTF. In nucleotides, the CDR3 is TGTGCCAGCAGCGGGGAGTGGGATGGCTACACCTTC.

The genes are TRBV11-3 and TRBJ1-1; TRBD1 aligns across 8 bases. Germline V lookup: CDR1 SGHNT, CDR2 YENEEA. V was clipped by 5 bases and J by 1 base; unmatched bases: 6. This CDR3 spans 15 amino acids. CDR3: CASSGGTGPNTEAFF. CDR3 nucleotide sequence: TGTGCCAGCAGCGGAGGGACAGGCCCGAACACTGAAGCTTTCTTT.

This clone appeared once. This chain uses TRBV10-2 with TRBJ1-4, with D tentatively TRBD1 (5 bases). The germline gives CDR1 WSHSY, CDR2 SAAADI. The CDR3 length is 13 residues. Trimming left V 7 bases short and J 7 bases short, with 13 bases between. The CDR3 nucleotides read TGCGCCAGCATAGGGGCGCGGGGTGAAAAACTGTTTTTT. Translation: CASIGARGEKLFF.

The chain joins TRBV19 to TRBJ1-5, with D perhaps TRBD1 (5 bases). The germline V gene encodes CDR1 LNHDA and CDR2 SQIVND (reference sequence). The length of the CDR3 is 15 residues. Trimming shortened V by 5 bases and J by 7 bases, and 18 bases separated the two germline ends. CDR3 loop: CASSLSRARGQPQHF. The CDR3 DNA reads TGTGCCAGTAGTCTGAGCAGGGCCCGAGGGCAGCCCCAGCATTTT.

This sequence joins TRBV11-3 and TRBJ2-5, with 10 bases aligning to TRBD1. The CDR3 loop spans 15 amino acids. Per germline, CDR1 SGHNT and CDR2 YENEEA. Trimming took 5 bases from V and 5 from J; bases not matched to a gene: 8. CDR3 coding DNA: TGTGCCAGCAGCCGCGGACAGGGGGAAGTTGAGACCCAGTACTTC. This translates into CASSRGQGEVETQYF.

The rearrangement uses TRBV7-2 and TRBJ1-1; D uncertain. V was cut by 0 bases and J by 1 base, with 9 bases left in between. Looked up from germline, CDR1 is SGHTA and CDR2 is FQGNSA. This CDR3 spans 15 amino acids. The CDR3 DNA reads as TGTGCCAGCAGCTTAGCCGTCGGATCGAACACTGAAGCTTTCTTT. Translating it yields CASSLAVGSNTEAFF.

The chain joins TRBV29-1 to TRBJ1-1; D remains ambiguous. The CDR3 has 11 amino acids. V dropped 7 bases and J dropped 11 bases, with 17 bases sitting between them. The germline V gene encodes CDR1 SQVTM and CDR2 ANQGSEA. CDR3 sequence reads: CSAEVGVGAFF. In DNA form, the CDR3 reads TGCAGCGCCGAGGTTGGTGTTGGGGCTTTCTTT.

J is TRBJ1-5 and V is TRBV6-6; D remains ambiguous. The CDR3 is 14 residues long. Trimming stripped 2 bases from V and 5 bases from J, with 10 bases between. CDR1 and CDR2 (germline): MNHNY, SVGAGI (reference sequence). The CDR3 DNA reads TGTGCCAGCAGTTACGTTGCCTCGGATCAGCCCCAGCATTTT. It specifies CASSYVASDQPQHF.

The chain carries TRBV6-5 and TRBJ1-2; 10 bases fit TRBD1. After removal of 0 bases from V and 4 bases from J, the junction contained 5 bases not matched to a gene. Per the germline V gene, CDR1 is MNHEY and CDR2 is SVGAGI. The CDR3 is 16 amino acids. Here the CDR3 reads CASSYSGQGTFYGYTF. The CDR3 bases are TGTGCCAGCAGTTACTCGGGACAGGGGACCTTCTATGGCTACACCTTC.

With respect to this clone: The junction shows a germline mismatch at one end, possibly a read error. The chain joins TRBV7-7 to TRBJ2-1, with 7 positions matching TRBD1. CDR3 length equals 15 residues. Germline CDR1 SSHAT, CDR2 FNYEAQ (reference sequence). The CDR3 DNA reads TGTGCTAGCAGCCCGGGGACAGAGTCCTACAATGAGCAGTTCTTC. It translates to CASSPGTESYNEQFF.

The gene calls are TRBV19 and TRBJ2-7, with TRBD2 matching over 9 bases. V dropped 6 bases and J dropped 4; count of bases not matched to a gene: 10. Germline V gene data show CDR1 as LNHDA and CDR2 as SQIVND (reference sequence). The CDR3 consists of 15 residues. The CDR3 region is CASSAVRLAEYEQYF. In DNA, the CDR3 is TGTGCCAGTAGCGCCGTTCGACTAGCGGAGTACGAGCAGTACTTC.

The J gene is TRBJ1-1, the V gene TRBV7-2; D is unresolved. There are 13 residues in the CDR3. V lost 5 bases, J lost 1 base, and 8 bases lay in between. Germline values: CDR1 SGHTA, CDR2 FQGNSA. The CDR3 region has the DNA TGTGCCAGCAGCGTCTCGGGGAACACTGAAGCTTTCTTT. Its translation: CASSVSGNTEAFF.

The rearrangement joins TRBV19 to TRBJ1-2; no clear D gene. Trimming left V 2 bases short and J 5 bases short, with 9 bases between. The CDR3 runs 13 residues. The germline gives CDR1 LNHDA, CDR2 SQIVND (reference sequence). CDR3 sequence: CASSIIGSYGYTF. The CDR3 DNA reads TGTGCCAGTAGTATAATCGGTTCATATGGCTACACCTTC.

This sequence joins TRBV4-2 and TRBJ1-2, with 9 nucleotides matching TRBD1. CDR1 is LGHNA, CDR2 YNFKEQ, per germline. The CDR3 runs to 15 residues. The J segment lost 5 bases and the V segment lost 6 bases, leaving 10 bases of the junction unmatched. CDR3 DNA sequence: TGTGCCAGCAGTCTGGACAGGGGCGTCCTTTATGGCTACACCTTC. It translates to CASSLDRGVLYGYTF.

J is TRBJ1-1 and V is TRBV7-2, with D unresolved. Deletions cut 2 bases from V and 8 bases from J, with 12 bases between. This CDR3 contains 13 residues. Germline V gives CDR1 SGHTA, CDR2 FQGNSA. Here the CDR3 DNA reads TGTGCCAGCAGCTTACTGGGCCCCGGGGAAGCTTTCTTT. It yields the protein CASSLLGPGEAFF.

V and J are TRBV9 and TRBJ1-2; D is ambiguous. V was trimmed by 1 base and J by 8 bases, leaving 12 bases between them. The CDR3 extends over 13 amino acids. CDR1 SGDLS and CDR2 YYNGEE come from the germline V gene. In nucleotides, the CDR3 is TGTGCCAGCAGCGTATTGGATGGACGGGGCTACACCTTC. It specifies CASSVLDGRGYTF. Using reference TRBV9 and TRBJ1-2 for the parts outside the CDR3, the full variable domain is DSGVTQTPKHLITATGQRVTLRCSPRSGDLSVYWYQQSLDQGLQFLIQYYNGEERAKGNILERFSAQQFPDLHSELNLSSLELGDSALYFCASSVLDGRGYTFGSGTRLTVV.

This clone appeared a few times. V gene TRBV5-6 combines with J gene TRBJ2-5, with 16 bases lining up with TRBD2. CDR1 and CDR2 from the germline V gene are SGHDT and YYEEEE. The trim removed 2 bases at V and 9 bases at J, leaving 10 bases unmatched. This CDR3 is built from 17 residues. The CDR3 is CASSFMGTSGGASPQYF. For the CDR3, the DNA is TGTGCCAGCAGCTTTATGGGGACTAGCGGGGGGGCATCCCCCCAGTACTTC.

The chain couples TRBV6-5 to TRBJ1-6; TRBD1 matches 8 bases. CDR1 is MNHEY, CDR2 SVGAGI, per germline. The CDR3 covers 13 residues. J gave up 9 bases and V 10 bases, and 8 bases lay outside the gene matches. The CDR3, as DNA: TGTGCCACCCTGGACAGGGCCGGTTCACCCCTCCACTTT. It is translated as CATLDRAGSPLHF.

The chain recombines TRBV28 with TRBJ2-5, with 10 bases fitting TRBD1. The CDR3 covers 14 residues. Germline CDR1 and CDR2: MDHEN and SYDVKM. V gave up 4 bases and J gave up 5 bases; unmatched junction bases: 4. The CDR3 sequence: CASSWTGGVETQYF. The CDR3 nucleotides are TGTGCCAGCAGTTGGACAGGGGGTGTCGAGACCCAGTACTTC.

This chain joins TRBV28 and TRBJ1-5; D gene unclear. V lost 3 bases to trimming and J lost 3 bases, with 9 bases between them. Germline V CDR1 and CDR2: MDHEN, SYDVKM. This CDR3 is built from 14 residues. The CDR3 reads CASSLGSNNQPQHF. The CDR3 nucleotides read TGTGCCAGCAGTTTGGGGTCAAACAATCAGCCCCAGCATTTT.

V and J are TRBV5-1 and TRBJ2-7; 7 bases match TRBD1. Germline-derived CDR1 and CDR2 are SGHRS and YFSETQ. This CDR3 has 17 residues. V shed 0 bases, J shed 4 bases, and the junction held 13 bases outside the gene matches. CDR3 in DNA: TGCGCCAGCAGCTTGGGAATGACGACAGGGATGTCTTACGAGCAGTACTTC. Protein product: CASSLGMTTGMSYEQYF. Filled out from reference TRBV5-1 and TRBJ2-7, the complete variable domain reads KAGVTQTPRYLIKTRGQQVTLSCSPISGHRSVSWYQQTPGQGLQFLFEYFSETQRNKGNFPGRFSGRQFSNSRSEMNVSTLELGDSALYLCASSLGMTTGMSYEQYFGPGTRLTVT.

The chain uses TRBV7-6 and TRBJ2-5; the match to TRBD2 covers 10 bases. The CDR3 consists of 17 residues. V was pared by 0 bases and J by 5 bases, with 9 bases of the junction left unmatched. Germline CDR1 SGHVS, CDR2 FNYEAQ. The CDR3 here is CASSLAPGAGGLETQYF. CDR3 DNA: TGTGCCAGCAGCTTAGCGCCCGGAGCGGGGGGGCTGGAGACCCAGTACTTC.

This rearrangement joins TRBV15 to TRBJ1-5, with TRBD1 matching 7 bases. Unmatched junction bases numbered 11, after V lost 6 bases and J lost 6 bases. Germline CDR1 LNHNV, CDR2 YYDKDF (reference sequence). This CDR3 has 15 residues. CDR3 sequence reads: CATRAGSGGVQPQHF. The CDR3 nucleotides read TGTGCCACCAGAGCGGGGTCAGGGGGGGTTCAGCCCCAGCATTTT.

The gene calls are TRBV11-2 and TRBJ1-2; 7 nucleotides align to TRBD1. The CDR3 runs to 14 residues. CDR1 SGHAT and CDR2 FQNNGV come from the germline V gene. The V and J ends lost 1 base and 4 bases, in that order; junction bases with no gene match: 3. For the CDR3, the DNA is TGTGCCAGCAGCTTAGGGGACAGTCCCTATGGCTACACCTTC. It specifies CASSLGDSPYGYTF.

For the CDR3, the DNA is TGTGCCAGCAGCTCCGGGACTTCTCGTTTCTTAGAGACCCAGTACTTC. It codes for CASSSGTSRFLETQYF. The chain couples TRBV5-4 to TRBJ2-5, with D possibly being TRBD2 (6 bases). The CDR3 runs 16 residues. Germline CDR1 and CDR2: SGHNT and YYREEE (reference sequence). The germline V and J ends were trimmed by 3 bases and 4 bases, with 19 bases remaining between them.

The gene calls are TRBV6-5 and TRBJ2-3; D gene uncertain. V lost 6 bases to trimming and J lost 4 bases, with 14 bases between them. CDR3 size: 14 residues. CDR1 MNHEY and CDR2 SVGAGI come from the germline V gene. The CDR3 loop reads CASSQLRTADTQYF. The CDR3, as DNA: TGTGCCAGCAGCCAATTAAGGACGGCAGATACGCAGTATTTT.

This clone has just a few counts. This rearrangement joins TRBV27 to TRBJ1-2, with D perhaps matching TRBD1 (5 bases). CDR1 and CDR2 from the germline V gene are MNHEY and SMNVEV (reference sequence). The CDR3 extends over 15 amino acids. The ends were cut back, 3 bases at V and 6 bases at J, with 17 bases in the middle. CDR3 protein: CASSFGGKVSNGYTF. CDR3 DNA: TGTGCCAGCAGTTTTGGGGGGAAGGTGAGCAATGGCTACACCTTC.